Below are 9 T cell receptor beta chains sequenced from a single sample in a study of shared clonotypes between healthy human individuals. Libraries were prepared by immunoSEQ multiplex PCR; TCRdb keeps only in-frame clonotypes and omits some of them. The sample carries roughly 1.4 million clones, about 98.5% recorded once. Sequenced sample: naive CD4+ T cells sorted from blood. Regarding subset: CD45RA+ positively selected. The receptors here all came from a man between 25 and 39 years old in good health.

This chain joins TRBV18 and TRBJ2-7; D ambiguous. The germline V gene encodes CDR1 KGHSH and CDR2 LQKENI. Trimming cost V 5 bases and J 3 bases, with 17 bases left between them. The CDR3 extends over 15 amino acids. This CDR3 is CASSSSLDGGYEQYF. The CDR3, as DNA: TGTGCCAGCTCATCCTCCCTGGACGGCGGCTACGAGCAGTACTTC.

The sample holds one count of this clone. The chain links TRBV10-3 to TRBJ2-2, with 7 bases identical to TRBD1. The CDR3 extends over 14 amino acids. The V gene end was trimmed by 6 bases and the J gene end by 5 bases; junction bases not matched to a gene: 6. Per germline, CDR1 ENHRY and CDR2 SYGVKD. The CDR3 DNA follows: TGTGCCATCAGATCGGGACAGCCGACCGGGGAGCTGTTTTTT. Translation: CAIRSGQPTGELFF.

The gene calls are TRBV29-1 and TRBJ2-1, with 9 bases matching TRBD1. This CDR3 contains 14 residues. The ends lost 4 bases at V and 15 bases at J; junction bases unmatched: 16. From germline, CDR1 is SQVTM and CDR2 ANQGSEA. In DNA form, the CDR3 reads TGCAGCGTTGTAGCTTGGGACAGGGTAGAGTTGGCGTTCTTC. Protein sequence: CSVVAWDRVELAFF.

The chain recombines TRBV5-1 with TRBJ2-7; 9 bases match TRBD2. J gave up 2 bases and V 5 bases, and 11 bases lay outside the gene matches. The CDR3 is 16 amino acids. In germline, CDR1 is SGHRS, CDR2 YFSETQ. In DNA, the CDR3 is TGCGCCAGCAGTCCCGTCGCTAGCGGGACGACCTACGAGCAGTACTTC. Amino acid sequence: CASSPVASGTTYEQYF.

DNA for the CDR3: TGCGCCAGCAGCTTGGGCCCCCGGGATTGGCAGTACTTC. Amino acid sequence: CASSLGPRDWQYF. The chain employs TRBV5-1 and TRBJ2-7, with D perhaps matching TRBD2 (5 bases). This CDR3 comprises 13 residues. The germline V gene has CDR1 SGHRS and CDR2 YFSETQ. Trimming took 0 bases from V and 9 from J, leaving 13 bases between them.

The rearrangement uses TRBV29-1 and TRBJ1-5; D may be TRBD1 (6 bases). CDR3 length: 14 amino acids. Germline-derived CDR1 and CDR2 are SQVTM and ANQGSEA. V lost 4 bases and J 0 bases, leaving 10 bases between the germline ends. In DNA, the CDR3 is TGCAGCGTTGGAGGGGGGAATAGCAATCAGCCCCAGCATTTT. Protein: CSVGGGNSNQPQHF.

V gene TRBV4-1 combines with J gene TRBJ1-2; D uncertain. The CDR3 sequence is 14 residues long. In germline, CDR1 is MGHRA, CDR2 YSYEKL. The ends were cut back, 2 bases at V and 7 bases at J, with 14 bases in the middle. CDR3 protein: CASSQTLLGGGYTF. CDR3 coding DNA: TGCGCCAGCAGCCAAACTCTTCTGGGAGGTGGCTACACCTTC.

Concerning this clone itself: The sample carries other DNA sequences with the same CDR3. The genes are TRBV7-9 and TRBJ2-3; D is unclear. Germline V gives CDR1 SEHNR, CDR2 FQNEAQ (reference sequence). Trimming took off 0 bases at V and 4 bases at J, with 2 bases between the two ends. The CDR3 consists of 12 residues. CDR3 sequence: CASSLAADTQYF. The CDR3 DNA sequence: TGTGCCAGCAGCTTAGCGGCAGATACGCAGTATTTT. Supplemented by reference TRBV7-9 and TRBJ2-3, the full variable domain reads DTGVSQNPRHKITKRGQNVTFRCDPISEHNRLYWYRQTLGQGPEFLTYFQNEAQLEKSRLLSDRFSAERPKGSFSTLEIQRTEQGDSAMYLCASSLAADTQYFGPGTRLTVL.

This chain connects TRBV5-4 to TRBJ2-2; TRBD1 matches 8 bases. CDR1 and CDR2 from the germline V gene are SGHNT and YYREEE (reference sequence). The length of the CDR3 is 16 residues. Trimming removed 3 bases from V and 3 bases from J; junction bases left unmatched: 7. CDR3 bases: TGTGCCAGCAGCTCCAGGGGGCTGTTTGACACCGGGGAGCTGTTTTTT. Translated, it gives CASSSRGLFDTGELFF.